This TCR beta chain was identified in a study of T cells after yellow fever vaccination. The study, taken as a whole, reports: Secondary responses were weaker yet peaked faster, day 5 versus 15.

This clonotype was recorded many times. The target antigen is unknown. It was through 5'RACE template switching that TCR cDNA was made, with a universal primer site and UMIs added. A single record per CDR3 protein comes from TCRdb applying MiXCR to the 5' RACE reads. The data show about 120,000 distinct CDR3 sequences, around 7.2% seen once. This clonotype was obtained from a man aged 18 to 29 who received the YFV17D yellow fever vaccine. The sequencing here drew on CD4+ T cells sorted from PBMCs, taken approximately 40 days after the first yellow fever vaccination.

The CDR3 coding sequence is TGCGCCAGCAGCCAAGGTCCCAGTTCGAACACTGAAGCTTTCTTT. Its protein product is CASSQGPSSNTEAFF. The genes are TRBV4-1 and TRBJ1-1; D uncertain. The germline V gene encodes CDR1 MGHRA and CDR2 YSYEKL. Between the trimmed V and J ends, which lost 1 base and 1 base, there was a span of 10 bases. This CDR3 is built from 15 residues.